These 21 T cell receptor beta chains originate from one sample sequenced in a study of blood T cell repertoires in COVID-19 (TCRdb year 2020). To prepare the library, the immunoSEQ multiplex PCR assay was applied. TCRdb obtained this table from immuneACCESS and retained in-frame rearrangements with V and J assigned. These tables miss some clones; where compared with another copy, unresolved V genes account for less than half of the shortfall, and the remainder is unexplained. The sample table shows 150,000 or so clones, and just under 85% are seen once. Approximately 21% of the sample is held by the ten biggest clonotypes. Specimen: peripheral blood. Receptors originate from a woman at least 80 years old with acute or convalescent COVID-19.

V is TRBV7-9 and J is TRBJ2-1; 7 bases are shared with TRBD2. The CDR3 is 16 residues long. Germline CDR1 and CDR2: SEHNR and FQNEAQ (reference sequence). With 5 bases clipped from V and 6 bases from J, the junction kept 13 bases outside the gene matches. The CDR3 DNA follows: TGTGCCAGCAGCCCCTCTTTAGTACTAGCGTTCAATGAGCAGTTCTTC. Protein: CASSPSLVLAFNEQFF.

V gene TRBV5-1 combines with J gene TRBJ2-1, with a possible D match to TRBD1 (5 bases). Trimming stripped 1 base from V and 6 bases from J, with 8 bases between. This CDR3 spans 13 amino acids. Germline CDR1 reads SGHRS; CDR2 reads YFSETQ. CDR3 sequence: CASSLQGINEQFF. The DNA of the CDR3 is TGCGCCAGCAGCTTGCAGGGTATCAATGAGCAGTTCTTC.

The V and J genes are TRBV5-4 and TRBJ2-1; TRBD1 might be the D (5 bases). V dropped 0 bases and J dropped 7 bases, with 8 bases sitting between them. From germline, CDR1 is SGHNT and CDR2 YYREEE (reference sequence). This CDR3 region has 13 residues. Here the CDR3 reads CASSLGQTNEQFF. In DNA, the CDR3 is TGTGCCAGCAGCTTGGGACAGACTAATGAGCAGTTCTTC.

The CDR3: CASSQDRAGGTEKLFF. The CDR3 DNA sequence: TGCGCCAGCAGCCAAGATCGGGCAGGGGGTACTGAAAAACTGTTTTTT. The V and J genes are TRBV4-1 and TRBJ1-4; 7 bases are a match to TRBD1. CDR3 length equals 16 residues. Germline-derived CDR1 and CDR2 are MGHRA and YSYEKL. V gave up 0 bases and J gave up 7 bases; unmatched junction bases: 8.

The CDR3 nucleotides read TGTGCCAGCACCCGGCGGGGGGACACCGGGGAGCTGTTTTTT. Its protein is CASTRRGDTGELFF. J is TRBJ2-2 and V is TRBV5-5; 8 bases match TRBD2. Germline CDR1 SGHKS, CDR2 YYEKEE (reference sequence). V shed 6 bases and J 3 bases; nucleotides not matched to a gene: 4. This CDR3 has 14 residues.

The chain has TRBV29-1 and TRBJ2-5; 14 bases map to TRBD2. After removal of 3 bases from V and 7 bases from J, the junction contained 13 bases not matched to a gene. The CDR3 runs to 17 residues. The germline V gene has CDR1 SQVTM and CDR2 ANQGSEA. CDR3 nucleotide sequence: TGCAGCGTTGATGGGGTCGTGGGACTAGCGGGAGCGGGGACCCAGTACTTC. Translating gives CSVDGVVGLAGAGTQYF.

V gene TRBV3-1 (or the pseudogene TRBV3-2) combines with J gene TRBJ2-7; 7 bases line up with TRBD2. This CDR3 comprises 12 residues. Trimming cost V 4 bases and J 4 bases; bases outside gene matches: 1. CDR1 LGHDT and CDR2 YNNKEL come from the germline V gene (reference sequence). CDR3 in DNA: TGTGCCAGCAGCCGGGACTATTACGAGCAGTACTTC. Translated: CASSRDYYEQYF.

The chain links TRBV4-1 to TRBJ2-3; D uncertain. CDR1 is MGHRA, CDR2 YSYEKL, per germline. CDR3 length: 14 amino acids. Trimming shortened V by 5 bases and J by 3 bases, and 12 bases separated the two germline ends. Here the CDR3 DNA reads TGCGCCAGCAGCTTCATTCCCATTACAGATACGCAGTATTTT. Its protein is CASSFIPITDTQYF.

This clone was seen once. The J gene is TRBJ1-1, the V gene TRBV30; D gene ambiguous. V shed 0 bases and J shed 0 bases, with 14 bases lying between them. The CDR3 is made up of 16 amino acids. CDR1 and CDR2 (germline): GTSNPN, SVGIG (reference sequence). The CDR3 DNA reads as TGTGCCTGGAGTGTACACCGCGGGGAGATGAACACTGAAGCTTTCTTT. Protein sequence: CAWSVHRGEMNTEAFF.

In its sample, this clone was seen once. CDR3 nucleotide sequence: TGTGCCAGCAGCGGCTCCGGGACAAGCGAGCAGTACTTC. It translates to CASSGSGTSEQYF. V is TRBV7-6 and J is TRBJ2-7, with a tentative D call TRBD1 (6 bases). The CDR3 length is 13 residues. Trimming left V 5 bases short and J 6 bases short, with 14 bases between. CDR1 and CDR2 from the germline V gene are SGHVS and FNYEAQ.

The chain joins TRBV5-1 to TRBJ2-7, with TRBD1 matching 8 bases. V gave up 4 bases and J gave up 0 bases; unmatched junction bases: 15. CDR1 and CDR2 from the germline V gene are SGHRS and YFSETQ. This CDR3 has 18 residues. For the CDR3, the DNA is TGCGCCAGCAGCGGGGGACAGGAGAAAGGGGTGGGCTCCTACGAGCAGTACTTC. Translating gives CASSGGQEKGVGSYEQYF.

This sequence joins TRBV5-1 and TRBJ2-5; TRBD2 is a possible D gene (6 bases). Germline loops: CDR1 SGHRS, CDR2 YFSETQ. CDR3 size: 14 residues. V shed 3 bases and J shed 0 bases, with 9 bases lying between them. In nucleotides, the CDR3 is TGCGCCAGCAGCTACTGGGGGGACCAAGAGACCCAGTACTTC. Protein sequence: CASSYWGDQETQYF.

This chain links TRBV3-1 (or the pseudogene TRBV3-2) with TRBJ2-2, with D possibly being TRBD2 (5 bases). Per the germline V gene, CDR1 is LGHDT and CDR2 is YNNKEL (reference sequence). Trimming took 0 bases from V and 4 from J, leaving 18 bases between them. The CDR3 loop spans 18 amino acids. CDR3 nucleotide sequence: TGTGCCAGCAGCCAAGAACGACGGAGGACCTTTTTCACCGGGGAGCTGTTTTTT. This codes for CASSQERRRTFFTGELFF.

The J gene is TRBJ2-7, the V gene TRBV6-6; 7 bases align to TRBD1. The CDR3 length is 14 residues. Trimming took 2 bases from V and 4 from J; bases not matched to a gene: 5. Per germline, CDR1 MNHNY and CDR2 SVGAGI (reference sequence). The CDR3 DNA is TGTGCCAGCAGTTACGAGGGGACAGTTTACGAGCAGTACTTC. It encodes CASSYEGTVYEQYF.

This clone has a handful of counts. As DNA, the CDR3 is TGTGCCAGCAGCCCAGACTTCCACAATGAGCAGTTCTTC. Protein sequence: CASSPDFHNEQFF. The V and J genes are TRBV5-8 and TRBJ2-1; D is ambiguous. CDR3 length: 13 amino acids. V shed 4 bases and J shed 5 bases, with 10 bases lying between them. Germline-derived CDR1 and CDR2 are SGHTS and YDEGEE.

The CDR3 DNA sequence: TGCGCCAGCAGCGGGTCGGCTAGCGTTTACAATGAGCAGTTCTTC. Translation gives CASSGSASVYNEQFF. The J gene is TRBJ2-1, the V gene TRBV5-1, with D possibly matching TRBD2 (6 bases). The CDR3 covers 15 residues. V was shortened by 4 bases and J by 4 bases, with 15 bases between the two germline ends. Germline V gene data show CDR1 as SGHRS and CDR2 as YFSETQ.

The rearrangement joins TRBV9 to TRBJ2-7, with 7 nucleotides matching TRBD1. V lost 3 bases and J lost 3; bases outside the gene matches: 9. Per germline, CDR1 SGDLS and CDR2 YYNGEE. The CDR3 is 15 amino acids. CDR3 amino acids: CASSARTGTSYEQYF. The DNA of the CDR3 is TGTGCCAGCAGCGCTAGGACAGGAACGAGCTACGAGCAGTACTTC.

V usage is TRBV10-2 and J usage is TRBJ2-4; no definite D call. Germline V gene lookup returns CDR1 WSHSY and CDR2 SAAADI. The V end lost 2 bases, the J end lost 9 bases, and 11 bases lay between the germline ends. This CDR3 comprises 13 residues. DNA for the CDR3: TGCGCCAGCAGTGAGAATCCCCAAATCATTCAGTACTTC. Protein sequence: CASSENPQIIQYF.

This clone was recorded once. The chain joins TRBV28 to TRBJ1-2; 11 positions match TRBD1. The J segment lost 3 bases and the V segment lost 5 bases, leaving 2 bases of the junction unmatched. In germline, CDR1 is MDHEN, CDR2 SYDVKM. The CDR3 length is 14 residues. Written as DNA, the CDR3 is TGTGCCAGCAGTGGGACAGGGGGTTACTATGGCTACACCTTC. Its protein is CASSGTGGYYGYTF.

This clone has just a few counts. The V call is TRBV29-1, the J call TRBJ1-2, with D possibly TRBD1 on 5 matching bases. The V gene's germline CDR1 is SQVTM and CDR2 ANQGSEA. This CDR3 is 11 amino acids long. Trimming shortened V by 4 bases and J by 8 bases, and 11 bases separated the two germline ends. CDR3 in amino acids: CSVGGVFGYTF. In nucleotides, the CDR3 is TGCAGCGTTGGGGGCGTATTCGGCTACACCTTC.

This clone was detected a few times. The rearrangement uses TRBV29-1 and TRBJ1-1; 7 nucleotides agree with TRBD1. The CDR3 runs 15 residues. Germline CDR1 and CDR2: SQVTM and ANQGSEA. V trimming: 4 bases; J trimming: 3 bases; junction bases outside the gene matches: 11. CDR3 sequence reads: CSVGAFRGRDTEAFF. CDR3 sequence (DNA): TGCAGCGTTGGGGCGTTTAGGGGGCGCGACACTGAAGCTTTCTTT.